The rows below give T cell receptor beta chains drawn from one sample of a study of CD8 T cells in ankylosing spondylitis. MiXCR, applied by TCRdb to the 5' RACE reads, yields one record per CDR3 protein. The sample includes 700,000 or so distinct CDR3 sequences, over 15% of them seen just once. Sequences were obtained from blood, either unsorted or a sorted T cell fraction (not recorded which). The receptors shown here come from a male donor with ankylosing spondylitis. Each CDR3 is given with its conserved first and last residue. A row's size may be missing; if present it is once, few, many or a size class.

j_call clone_size v_call cdr3_aa
TRBJ2-1 few TRBV4-1 CASTPGQGRNEQFF
TRBJ1-6 few TRBV6-5 CASSFRRGSPLHF
TRBJ2-2 . TRBV20-1 CSARGTGYTGELFF
TRBJ2-7 . TRBV5-6 CASSSGTDGYLEQYF
TRBJ2-1 . TRBV7-9 CASSPDYNLVNEQFF
TRBJ2-7 . TRBV20-1 CSARAGGNSYEQYF
TRBJ1-3 few TRBV7-2 CASSLEMAGAGNTIYF
TRBJ2-5 many TRBV5-5 CASSLLAGTRETQYF
TRBJ2-3 . TRBV20-1 CSPSSGSTDTQYF
TRBJ1-1 few TRBV18 CASSPNQGGEAFF
TRBJ1-4 few TRBV5-1 CASSYGTDPTNEKLFF
TRBJ2-7 many TRBV29-1 CSVESSGSPYEQYF
TRBJ1-3 . TRBV5-1 CASSESQGDRNTIYF
TRBJ2-3 few TRBV4-1 CASSQVYQGATDTQYF
TRBJ1-1 many TRBV12-3/TRBV12-4 CASSHDPGLPEAFF
TRBJ2-3 few TRBV20-1 CSAPRLLSTDTQYF
TRBJ1-5 . TRBV11-2 CASSSGTGGYQPQHF
TRBJ2-1 few TRBV29-1 CSVEDLGVGEQFF
TRBJ2-1 few TRBV20-1 CSAPLAGVFSNEQFF
TRBJ2-7 few TRBV20-1 CSARDRGGGYEQYF
TRBJ1-1 few TRBV3-1 CASSQGGWVTEAFF
TRBJ2-7 once TRBV14 CAGSTIQTGNYEQYF
TRBJ2-3 . TRBV4-2 CASSHLGTDTQYF
TRBJ2-2 few TRBV14 CASSLRTGQNTGELFF
TRBJ2-1 . TRBV25-1 CASHAGGYNEQFF
TRBJ2-3 . TRBV7-9 CASSFRDRRTDTQYF
TRBJ1-4 few TRBV29-1 CSVRTGEVNEKLFF
TRBJ2-7 few TRBV12-3/TRBV12-4 CASSLVGFHEQYF
TRBJ2-3 once TRBV7-9 CASSRGEGVLTDTQYF
TRBJ1-4 . TRBV29-1 CSVSGQGGTNEKLFF
TRBJ2-7 few TRBV18 CASSPELTGTYEQYF
TRBJ1-5 . TRBV30 CAWSAGGGQPQHF
TRBJ2-1 few TRBV28 CASRFPGGRLFF
TRBJ2-7 few TRBV7-2 CASSLDARGEQYF
TRBJ1-2 many TRBV7-2 CASSLQGARGYTF
TRBJ2-7 few TRBV14 CASSLTGREQYF
TRBJ2-1 few TRBV5-1 CASSLNRLLNDNEQFF
TRBJ2-7 . TRBV5-5 CASSSTPQGYEQYF
TRBJ2-1 . TRBV11-2 CASSYPPLAGGNEQFF
TRBJ1-3 . TRBV5-6 CASSLDGPSGNTIYF